Below, one TCR beta chain is given with its context. Its antigen is unidentified. These data are taken from a study of cytomegalovirus exposure and HLA in healthy donors. Study-level findings and limits: The Asian-associated ancestry cluster reportedly had fewer N-insertions than the roughly 720-donor mean in a later analysis. Presence/absence analyses assumed roughly uniform sequencing depth across donors, which may not hold. Using a false discovery rate of 0.05, a later analysis showed that 15,000 to 20,000 TCR beta sequences were associated with HLA alleles. Investigators reported some 150 TCR beta chains as tied to cytomegalovirus.

Both 60 Vbeta primers and 13 Jbeta primers went into the PCR. Sequencing used immunoSEQ multiplex PCR; TCRdb keeps in-frame clones, though not all of them. Of about 170,000 clones in the sample, about 82% were seen once. This CDR3 spans 15 amino acids. Germline V lookup: CDR1 SEHNR, CDR2 FQNEAQ (reference sequence). V lost 4 bases, J lost 2 bases, and 12 bases lay in between. Sequenced: PBMCs. This chain joins TRBV7-9 and TRBJ1-3; D is unresolved. The receptor was isolated from a female donor in good health and CMV-seronegative. CDR3 in DNA: TGTGCCAGCAGCTGGTTTGGGGAGGCTGGAAACACCATATATTTT. This translates into CASSWFGEAGNTIYF.